The clone carrying this TCR beta chain was seen more than once but under ten times. Antigen: not known. These data come from a study of beta chain features in type 1 diabetes. Trimming removed 5 bases from V and 5 bases from J, with 17 bases in between. The germline V gene encodes CDR1 SGHTA and CDR2 FQGNSA. The CDR3 runs to 15 residues. The entirety of the isolated RNA underwent reverse transcription, so expressed TCRB transcripts were sequenced. Measured with immunoSEQ multiplex PCR; TCRdb has only the in-frame clones, and not every one. This table holds about 650,000 clones, around 11% found once. Points from the study as a whole: Type 1 diabetes patients had moderately but significantly shorter TCRB CDR3s in all four CD4+ subsets. Insertions were fewer and deletions more numerous at VDJ junctions in type 1 diabetes patients.

The receptor was derived from a man aged 30 to 39 with type 1 diabetes. The rearrangement joins TRBV7-2 to TRBJ2-3; D remains ambiguous. The sample taken for sequencing was naive CD4+ T cells from blood. The chain's CDR3 is CASSVRAVPGDTQYF. CDR3 nucleotide sequence: TGTGCCAGCAGCGTCCGGGCGGTGCCCGGAGATACGCAGTATTTT.